This T cell receptor (beta chain) was sequenced during a study of T cells in Graves' hyperthyroidism and ophthalmopathy. Study outcomes and limitations: Blood held most thyroid clonotypes expanded above 0.001 frequency.

With 6 bases removed from V and 2 bases from J, the gap between germline ends came to 19 bases. Germline V gene sequence: CDR1 DFQATT, CDR2 SNEGSKA (reference sequence). This CDR3 has 15 amino acids. This clonotype was counted ten times or more. Its antigen is undetermined. There were TCR beta CDR3 regions amplified from RNA transcripts. The HTBI primer set drove a first-round RT-PCR of the TCR CDR3. TCRdb itself ran the multiplex PCR reads through MiXCR, one entry per CDR3 protein. The table records 300,000 to 450,000 distinct CDR3 sequences, roughly an eighth of them present only once. Exclusion followed for patients with uncontrolled infection, other autoimmune disease, pregnancy or lactation.

The sequence was collected from a woman aged 18 to 35 with Graves' hyperthyroidism. The sample consisted of blood. This rearrangement joins TRBV20-1 to TRBJ1-2; unclear D gene. The CDR3 nucleotides read TGCAGTGCCACCCCCTCCGGACGGAACAACTATGGCTACACCTTC. This gives the protein CSATPSGRNNYGYTF.